This TCR beta chain was sequenced for a study of CXCR3-negative and CXCR3-positive naive CD8 T cells. General study findings and limits: Comparison of naive subsets found surface CD5 to be comparable, and TCR strength was inferred on the basis of TRB CDR3 properties. Each naive subset displayed comparably high diversity, whereas memory CD8+ cells displayed much lower diversity. CXCR3-positive naive cells carried more hydrophobic TRB CDR3s than CXCR3-negative naive cells did.

UMI-labeled TRB cDNA libraries were prepared by 5' RACE. TCRdb reprocessed the 5' RACE reads, with one entry per CDR3 protein and no DNA. The sample yields under 85,000 distinct CDR3 sequences, of which the top ten take up approximately 1.5%. CDR3 size: 14 residues. The germline V gene encodes CDR1 LGHDT and CDR2 YNNKEL (reference sequence). A note on this clonotype: What it binds is unknown.

The sequence was collected from a human donor in good health. Some clones in this sample may be carry-over from other donors' samples. Specimen: naive CXCR3- CD8+ T cells from blood. Subset denoted: CD45RO-CCR7+CD27+CD95- naive CD8+ T cells lacking CXCR3 (TNR3-). This sequence joins TRBV3-1 and TRBJ1-1. The CDR3 protein is CASSQQHRNTEAFF.